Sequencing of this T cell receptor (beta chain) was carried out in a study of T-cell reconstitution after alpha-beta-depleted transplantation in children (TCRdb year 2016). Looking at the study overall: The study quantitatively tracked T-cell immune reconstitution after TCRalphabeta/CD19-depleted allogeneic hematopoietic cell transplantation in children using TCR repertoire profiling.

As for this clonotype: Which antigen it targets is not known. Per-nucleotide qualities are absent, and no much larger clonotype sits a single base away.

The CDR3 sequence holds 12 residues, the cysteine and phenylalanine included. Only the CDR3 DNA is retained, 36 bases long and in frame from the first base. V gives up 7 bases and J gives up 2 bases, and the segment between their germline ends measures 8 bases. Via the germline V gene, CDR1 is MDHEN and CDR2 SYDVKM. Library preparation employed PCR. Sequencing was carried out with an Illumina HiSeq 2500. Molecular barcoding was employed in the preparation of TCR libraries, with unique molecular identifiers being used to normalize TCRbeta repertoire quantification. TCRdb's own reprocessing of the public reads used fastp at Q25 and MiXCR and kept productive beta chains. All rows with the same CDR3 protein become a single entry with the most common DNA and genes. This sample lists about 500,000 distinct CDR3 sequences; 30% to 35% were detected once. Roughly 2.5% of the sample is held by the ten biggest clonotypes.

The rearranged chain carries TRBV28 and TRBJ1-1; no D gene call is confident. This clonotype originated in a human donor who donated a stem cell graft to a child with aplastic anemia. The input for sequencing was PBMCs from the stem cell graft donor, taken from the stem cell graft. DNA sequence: TGTGCCAGCATTAACGCCAACACTGAAGCTTTCTTT. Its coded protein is CASINANTEAFF.